The 16 T cell receptor beta chains presented below share a single source sample, sequenced in a study (dated by TCRdb to the mid-2010s). The library was obtained by RT-PCR. Sequenced using an Illumina MiSeq. TCRdb handled the public reads itself, with Q25 trimming in fastp and clone calling in MiXCR, and kept productive beta chains. Rows with one shared CDR3 protein collapse into an entry with the most common genes and DNA. The sample has almost 700,000 distinct CDR3 sequences on record, 13% to 15% of them singletons. The ten biggest clones cover 3% to 4.5% of the sample. Source material: memory CD4+ T cells from blood. The receptors come from a female donor in good health, serving as a healthy control.

V usage is TRBV7-2 and J usage is TRBJ2-5; D unclear. CDR1 and CDR2 (germline): SGHTA, FQGNSA. Trimming removed 6 bases from V and 5 bases from J, with 10 bases in between. This CDR3 region has 12 residues. CDR3 nucleotides: TGTGCCAGCAGGCCCCCCTATGAGACCCAGTACTTC. It encodes CASRPPYETQYF.

The chain recombines TRBV9 with TRBJ2-2, with 8 bases lining up with TRBD1. CDR3 length equals 15 residues. Looked up from germline, CDR1 is SGDLS and CDR2 is YYNGEE. V lost 9 bases to trimming and J lost 1 base; unmatched junction nucleotides: 8. The CDR3 reads CAINQDRENTGELFF. The DNA for the CDR3 is TGTGCCATAAACCAGGACAGGGAGAACACCGGGGAGCTGTTTTTT. The entire variable domain, with the rest obtained from reference TRBV9 and TRBJ2-2, is as follows: DSGVTQTPKHLITATGQRVTLRCSPRSGDLSVYWYQQSLDQGLQFLIQYYNGEERAKGNILERFSAQQFPDLHSELNLSSLELGDSALYFCAINQDRENTGELFFGEGSRLTVL.

The CDR3 is CASSLGGHTTYEQYF. In DNA form, the CDR3 reads TGTGCCAGCAGCTTAGGAGGACACACCACCTACGAGCAGTACTTC. The chain carries TRBV7-2 and TRBJ2-7, with a weak D call TRBD1 (5 bases). V lost 1 base and J 2 bases, leaving 12 bases between the germline ends. Germline V lookup: CDR1 SGHTA, CDR2 FQGNSA. The CDR3 runs to 15 residues.

This clonotype was seen just once. V and J are TRBV7-9 and TRBJ2-1; D is perhaps TRBD2 (9 bases). There are 18 residues in the CDR3. Looked up from germline, CDR1 is SEHNR and CDR2 is FQNEAQ (reference sequence). Trimming shortened V by 4 bases and J by 2 bases, and 21 bases separated the two germline ends. CDR3 in DNA: TGTGCCAGCAGCTACTCCAGCCTAGCGGGACAGGCCTACAATGAGCAGTTCTTC. This encodes CASSYSSLAGQAYNEQFF.

This clonotype was counted only a few times. This chain uses TRBV7-9 with TRBJ2-3, with D perhaps TRBD1 (5 bases). The CDR3 totals 16 residues. V was pared by 3 bases and J by 4 bases, with 17 bases between. Per the germline V gene, CDR1 is SEHNR and CDR2 is FQNEAQ (reference sequence). The CDR3 spells CASSLSQGARADTQYF. For the CDR3, the DNA is TGTGCCAGCAGCTTGTCGCAGGGCGCCAGGGCAGATACGCAGTATTTT.

V and J are TRBV19 and TRBJ2-3; possibly TRBD1 for D (5 bases). The CDR3 totals 15 residues. Trimming took off 3 bases at V and 6 bases at J, with 16 bases between the two ends. The V gene's germline CDR1 is LNHDA and CDR2 SQIVND (reference sequence). In nucleotides, the CDR3 is TGTGCCAGTAGTATCTCGGCAGGGCGGTTGGATACGCAGTATTTT. Its protein is CASSISAGRLDTQYF.

This clonotype was detected a few times. Mismatch with germline at one junction end may stem from a read error. J is TRBJ1-3 and V is TRBV6-5, with 8 positions matching TRBD1. Per the germline V gene, CDR1 is MNHEY and CDR2 is SVGAGI. The CDR3 has 12 amino acids. CDR3: CASRQRTGRLAF. In DNA form, the CDR3 reads TGTGCCAGCAGACAACGGACAGGGCGTTTGGCGTTT.

This clonotype was observed at least ten times. This chain joins TRBV20-1 and TRBJ1-6, with 8 bases lining up with TRBD1. The CDR3 loop spans 15 amino acids. Germline loops: CDR1 DFQATT, CDR2 SNEGSKA (reference sequence). V was clipped by 0 bases and J by 7 bases; unmatched bases: 5. The CDR3 DNA sequence: TGCAGTGCTAGAGATAGACAGGGGTTGAATTCACCCCTCCACTTT. Translated: CSARDRQGLNSPLHF.

The sample holds a few counts of this clonotype. This chain links TRBV6-5 with TRBJ2-3, with D tentatively TRBD1 or TRBD2 (6 bases each). This CDR3 comprises 16 residues. The germline V gene has CDR1 MNHEY and CDR2 SVGAGI. V gave up 7 bases and J gave up 1 base, with 18 bases separating them. The CDR3 spells CASNARGGGGTDTQYF. The CDR3 DNA is TGTGCCAGCAACGCCAGGGGAGGCGGGGGCACAGATACGCAGTATTTT.

The chain couples TRBV5-1 to TRBJ2-6; TRBD2 is a possible D gene (5 bases). CDR1 SGHRS and CDR2 YFSETQ come from the germline V gene. The CDR3 has 18 residues. The V end was cut by 5 bases, the J end by 0 bases, with 18 bases between. CDR3 nucleotide sequence: TGCGCCAGCAGTTTGTCCCGGACCGAGGGCTCTGGGGCCAACGTCCTGACTTTC. This sequence encodes CASSLSRTEGSGANVLTF.

CDR3 in amino acids: CASSPSALETQYF. DNA of the CDR3: TGTGCCAGCAGCCCTTCGGCCCTGGAGACCCAGTACTTC. This chain links TRBV11-2 with TRBJ2-5; no definite D call. The CDR3 loop spans 13 amino acids. Trimming left V 5 bases short and J 5 bases short, with 12 bases between. Germline-derived CDR1 and CDR2 are SGHAT and FQNNGV.

This rearrangement joins TRBV20-1 to TRBJ2-3, with 14 nucleotides matching TRBD2. Germline lookup yields CDR1 DFQATT and CDR2 SNEGSKA (reference sequence). V shed 5 bases and J 5 bases; nucleotides not matched to a gene: 6. The CDR3 runs to 15 residues. The CDR3 loop is CSASGLAGELDTQYF. In nucleotides, the CDR3 is TGCAGTGCTTCGGGACTAGCGGGAGAATTAGATACGCAGTATTTT.

The V call is TRBV28, the J call TRBJ2-7, with D possibly TRBD2 on 6 matching bases. CDR1 is MDHEN, CDR2 SYDVKM, per germline. The CDR3 loop spans 15 amino acids. V lost 8 bases, J lost 0 bases, and 17 bases lay in between. CDR3 coding DNA: TGTGCCAGCGGCGCCCTAGCGAGTCGCTCCTACGAGCAGTACTTC. It codes for CASGALASRSYEQYF.

This clonotype was counted ten times or more. The V gene is TRBV20-1, the J gene TRBJ1-1, with D perhaps matching TRBD1 (5 bases). V was clipped by 1 base and J by 6 bases, with 9 bases between them. Germline V lookup: CDR1 DFQATT, CDR2 SNEGSKA (reference sequence). This CDR3 spans 12 amino acids. The CDR3 coding sequence is TGCAGTGCTAGAGTCAGGGAACCTGAAGCTTTCTTT. Its translation is CSARVREPEAFF.

This clonotype occurred many times. In DNA, the CDR3 is TGCGCCAGCAGCCAGGACATCTATAGCAATCAGCCCCAGCATTTT. Protein sequence: CASSQDIYSNQPQHF. This chain joins TRBV4-1 and TRBJ1-5; tentative D call: TRBD1 (5 bases). Per germline, CDR1 MGHRA and CDR2 YSYEKL. V was pared by 3 bases and J by 0 bases, with 9 bases between. This CDR3 spans 15 amino acids.

The chain has TRBV20-1 and TRBJ2-6, with D hard to call. The germline V gene has CDR1 DFQATT and CDR2 SNEGSKA (reference sequence). This CDR3 comprises 16 residues. The V end lost 6 bases, the J end lost 0 bases, and 15 bases lay between the germline ends. In DNA, the CDR3 is TGCAGTGCCCGGAAAGTCGGCCGCTCTGGGGCCAACGTCCTGACTTTC. As protein: CSARKVGRSGANVLTF.